This T cell receptor (beta chain) was sequenced for a study of response to subunit inactivated influenza vaccine. General study results and limits: New T cells are recruited in small numbers by each seasonal influenza vaccination, according to the authors' suggestion.

The CDR3 runs to 18 residues. V lost 8 bases, J lost 0 bases, and 20 bases lay in between. CDR1 and CDR2 from the germline V gene are MGHDK and SYGVNS. Turning to this clonotype: Its antigen is currently unknown.

TCRdb redid the calling of the RT-PCR reads with MiXCR, one entry per CDR3 protein. The data show hundreds of thousands of distinct CDR3 sequences, around 14% seen once. The chain carries TRBV25-1 and TRBJ2-6; perhaps D is TRBD1 or TRBD2 (6 bases each). The sequence was obtained from a man between 45 and 60 years old who received an inactivated influenza vaccine. The sequencing used PBMCs from blood, collected 14 to 15 days before vaccination. The CDR3 is CASLKGGTAFSGANVLTF. The DNA of the CDR3 is TGTGCCAGCCTCAAGGGGGGTACAGCCTTCTCTGGGGCCAACGTCCTGACTTTC.